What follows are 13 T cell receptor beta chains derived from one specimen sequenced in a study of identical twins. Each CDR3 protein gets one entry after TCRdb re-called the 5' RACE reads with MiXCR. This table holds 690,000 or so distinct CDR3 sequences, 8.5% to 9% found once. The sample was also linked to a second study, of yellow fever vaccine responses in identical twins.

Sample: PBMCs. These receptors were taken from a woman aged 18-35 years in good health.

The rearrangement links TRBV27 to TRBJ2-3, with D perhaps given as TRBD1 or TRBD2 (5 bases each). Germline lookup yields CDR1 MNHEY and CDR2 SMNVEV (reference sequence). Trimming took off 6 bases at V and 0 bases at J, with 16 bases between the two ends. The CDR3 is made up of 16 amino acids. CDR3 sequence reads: CASSTDTGLSTDTQYF. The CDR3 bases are TGTGCCAGCAGCACTGACACAGGACTGAGCACAGATACGCAGTATTTT.

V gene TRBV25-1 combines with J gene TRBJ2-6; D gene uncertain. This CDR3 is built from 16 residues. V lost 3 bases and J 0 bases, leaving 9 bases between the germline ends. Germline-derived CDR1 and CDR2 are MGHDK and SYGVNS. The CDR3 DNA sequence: TGTGCCAGCAGTGAGCAAGGCCGCTCTGGGGCCAACGTCCTGACTTTC. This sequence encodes CASSEQGRSGANVLTF.

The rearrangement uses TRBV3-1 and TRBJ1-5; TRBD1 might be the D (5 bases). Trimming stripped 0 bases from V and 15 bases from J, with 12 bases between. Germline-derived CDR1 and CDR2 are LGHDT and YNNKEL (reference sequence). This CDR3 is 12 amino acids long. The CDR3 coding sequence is TGTGCCAGCAGCCAAGAGGGGGGGGTTATGCATTTT. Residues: CASSQEGGVMHF.

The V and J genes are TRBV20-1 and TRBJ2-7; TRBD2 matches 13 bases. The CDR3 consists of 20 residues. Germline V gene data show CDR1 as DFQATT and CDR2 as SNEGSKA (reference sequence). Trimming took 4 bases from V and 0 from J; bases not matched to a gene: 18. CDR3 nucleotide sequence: TGCAGTGCTAAGGGAGGGACAGGGGGGACTAGCGGGACTAGCTCCTACGAGCAGTACTTC. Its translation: CSAKGGTGGTSGTSSYEQYF.

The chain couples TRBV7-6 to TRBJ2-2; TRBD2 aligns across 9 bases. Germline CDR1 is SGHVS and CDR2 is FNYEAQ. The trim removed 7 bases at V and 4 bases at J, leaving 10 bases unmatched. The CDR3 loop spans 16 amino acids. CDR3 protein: CASTPRASGVTGELFF. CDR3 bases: TGTGCCAGCACCCCCCGGGCTAGCGGGGTCACCGGGGAGCTGTTTTTT.

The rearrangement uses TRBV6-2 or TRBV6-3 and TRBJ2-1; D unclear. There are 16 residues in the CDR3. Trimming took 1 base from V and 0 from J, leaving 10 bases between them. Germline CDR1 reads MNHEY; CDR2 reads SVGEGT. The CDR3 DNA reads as TGTGCCAGCAGTTACTTCGAGGTGGGCTCCTACAATGAGCAGTTCTTC. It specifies CASSYFEVGSYNEQFF.

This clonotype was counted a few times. CDR3 region: CSATELAGAGTQYF. The CDR3 DNA reads TGCAGTGCTACCGAACTAGCGGGGGCGGGGACCCAGTACTTC. V and J are TRBV20-1 and TRBJ2-5, with 11 bases fitting TRBD2. The V and J ends lost 4 bases and 7 bases, in that order; junction bases with no gene match: 8. This CDR3 has 14 amino acids. Germline V gene sequence: CDR1 DFQATT, CDR2 SNEGSKA (reference sequence).

Written as DNA, the CDR3 is TGTGCCAGCAGCTTAAGGAACTTTGAAGATACGCAGTATTTT. This gives the protein CASSLRNFEDTQYF. The rearrangement uses TRBV7-2 and TRBJ2-3, with D unclear. Trimming shortened V by 2 bases and J by 5 bases, and 11 bases separated the two germline ends. The length of the CDR3 is 14 residues. Germline V gene lookup returns CDR1 SGHTA and CDR2 FQGNSA.

The CDR3 loop is CASSQQTNEQFF. The DNA for the CDR3 is TGTGCCAGCAGCCAGCAAACGAATGAGCAGTTCTTC. The chain has TRBV14 and TRBJ2-1; D uncertain. Germline V gene data show CDR1 as SGHDN and CDR2 as FVKESK. The CDR3 runs 12 residues. V gave up 3 bases and J gave up 7 bases, with 7 bases separating them. Based on the CDR3 plus reference TRBV14 and TRBJ2-1, the full variable domain is EAGVTQFPSHSVIEKGQTVTLRCDPISGHDNLYWYRRVMGKEIKFLLHFVKESKQDESGMPNNRFLAERTGGTYSTLKVQPAELEDSGVYFCASSQQTNEQFFGPGTRLTVL.

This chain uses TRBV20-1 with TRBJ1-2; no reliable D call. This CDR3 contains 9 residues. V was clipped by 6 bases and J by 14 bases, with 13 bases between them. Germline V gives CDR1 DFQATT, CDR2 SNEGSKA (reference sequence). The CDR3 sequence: CSATRQTTF. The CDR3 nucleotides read TGCAGTGCGACCCGGCAAACGACCTTC.

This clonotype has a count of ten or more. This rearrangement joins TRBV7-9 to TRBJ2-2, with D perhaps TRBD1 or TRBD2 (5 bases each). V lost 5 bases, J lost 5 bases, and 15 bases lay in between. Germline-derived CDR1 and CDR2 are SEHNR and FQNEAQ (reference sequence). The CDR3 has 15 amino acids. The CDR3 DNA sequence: TGTGCCAGCAGCAGAGATGGGGGTTCGACCGGGGAGCTGTTTTTT. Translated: CASSRDGGSTGELFF.

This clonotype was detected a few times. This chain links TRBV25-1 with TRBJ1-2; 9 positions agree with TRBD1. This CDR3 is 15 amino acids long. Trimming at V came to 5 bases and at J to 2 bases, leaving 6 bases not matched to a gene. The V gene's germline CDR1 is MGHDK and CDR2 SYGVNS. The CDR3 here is CASSPAGQGNYGYTF. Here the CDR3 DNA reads TGTGCCAGCAGTCCCGCGGGACAGGGCAACTATGGCTACACCTTC.

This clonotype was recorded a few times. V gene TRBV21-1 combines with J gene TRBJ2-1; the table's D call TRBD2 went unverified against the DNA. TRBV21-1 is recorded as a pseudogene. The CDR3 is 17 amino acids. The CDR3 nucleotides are TGTGCCAGCAGCCCCCGGGGGGCGGGGGGGCCTCGCAATGAGCAGTTCTTC. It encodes CASSPRGAGGPRNEQFF.